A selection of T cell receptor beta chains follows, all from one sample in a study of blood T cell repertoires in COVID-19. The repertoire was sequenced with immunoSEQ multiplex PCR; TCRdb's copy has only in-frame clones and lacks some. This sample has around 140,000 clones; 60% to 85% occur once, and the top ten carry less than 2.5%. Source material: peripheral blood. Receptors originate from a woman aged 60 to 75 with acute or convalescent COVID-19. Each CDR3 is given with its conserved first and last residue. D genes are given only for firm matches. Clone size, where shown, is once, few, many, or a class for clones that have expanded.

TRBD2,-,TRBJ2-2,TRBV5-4,TGTGCCAGCAGCTTGGTGGCTAGCGGGAGGGCCGGCGGGGAGCTGTTTTTT,CASSLVASGRAGGELFF
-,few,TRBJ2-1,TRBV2,TGTGCCAGCAGTGAATGGGGAGTATACGGCAATGAGCAGTTCTTC,CASSEWGVYGNEQFF
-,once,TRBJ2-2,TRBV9,TGTGCCAGCAGCCCCCGGGTCGGCACCGGGGAGCTGTTTTTT,CASSPRVGTGELFF
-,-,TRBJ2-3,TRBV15,TGTGCCACCAGTACCGGCTTTAGCGGAGATACGCAGTATTTT,CATSTGFSGDTQYF
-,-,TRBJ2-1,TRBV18,TGTGCCAGCTCACCGAATCCCCTGGCCGATGAGCAGTTCTTC,CASSPNPLADEQFF
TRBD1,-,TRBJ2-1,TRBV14,TGTGCCAGCAGCCAAGATAGGGACAGGGCCTCCACCAATTCCTACAATGAGCAGTTCTTC,CASSQDRDRASTNSYNEQFF
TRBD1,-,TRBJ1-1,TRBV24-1,TGTGCCACCAGTCCAACACCCGGACGGGGACAGGGCCGAGGGACTGAAGCTTTCTTT,CATSPTPGRGQGRGTEAFF
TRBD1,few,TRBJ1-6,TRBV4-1,TGCGCCAGCAGCCAAGAAAAGGACAGGGCGAGGTATAATTCACCCCTCCACTTT,CASSQEKDRARYNSPLHF
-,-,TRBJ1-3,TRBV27,TGTGCCAGCAGTCCCAGGGAGGCTGGAAACACCATATATTTT,CASSPREAGNTIYF
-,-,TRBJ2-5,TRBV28,TGTGCCAGCAGTTTCCTACAGGGCGCGACTCAACAAGAGACCCAGTACTTC,CASSFLQGATQQETQYF
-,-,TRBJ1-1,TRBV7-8,TGTGCCAGCAGCTTAGTGAGGGGGGAAGCTTTCTTT,CASSLVRGEAFF
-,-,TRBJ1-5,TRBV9,TGTGCCAGCAGCGAGGGAGGCAGGGTTGGTCAGCCCCAGCATTTT,CASSEGGRVGQPQHF
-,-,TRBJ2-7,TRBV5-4,TGTGCCAGCAGCTTGGAAGGAACAGGGCCCTACGAGCAGTACTTC,CASSLEGTGPYEQYF
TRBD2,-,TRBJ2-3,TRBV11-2,TGTGCCAGCAGCCAGGGACTAGCGGGAGGGACCGCGTTGCAAGATACGCAGTATTTT,CASSQGLAGGTALQDTQYF
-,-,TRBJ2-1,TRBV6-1,TGTGCCAGCAGTGAAGGATGGCGGCAGGGGCGTAAGGATGAGCAGTTCTTC,CASSEGWRQGRKDEQFF
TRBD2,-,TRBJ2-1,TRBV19,TGTGCCAGTGTTAGCGGGAGCGGTAGGCACAATGAGCAGTTCTTC,CASVSGSGRHNEQFF
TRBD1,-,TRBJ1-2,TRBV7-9,TGTGCCAGCAGCTCGACAGGGGAGGAACATGGCTACACCTTC,CASSSTGEEHGYTF
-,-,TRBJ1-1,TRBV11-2,TGTGCCAGCAGCCCGTCTATAAACACTGAAGCTTTCTTT,CASSPSINTEAFF
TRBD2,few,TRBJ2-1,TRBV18,TGTGCCAGCTCACCATTGGCGGGAGTATCCAATGAGCAGTTCTTC,CASSPLAGVSNEQFF
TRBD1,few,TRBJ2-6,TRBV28,TGTGCCAGCAGTGACAGGGATTGGAGAGGGGCCAACGTCCTGACTTTC,CASSDRDWRGANVLTF
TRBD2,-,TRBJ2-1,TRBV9,TGTGCCAGCAGCGTAGTGGGCGGGAGATCCTACAATGAGCAGTTCTTC,CASSVVGGRSYNEQFF
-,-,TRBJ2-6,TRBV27,TGTGCCAGCAGTTTTCTTTCCAGTGTTCCCTCTGGGGCCAACGTCCTGACTTTC,CASSFLSSVPSGANVLTF
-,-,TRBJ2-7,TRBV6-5,TGTGCCGGAGGGGTTCAGGGCTACGAGCAGTACTTC,CAGGVQGYEQYF
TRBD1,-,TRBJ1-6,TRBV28,TGTGCCAGCAGTTCAACAGGGGATGGTTCACCCCTCCACTTT,CASSSTGDGSPLHF
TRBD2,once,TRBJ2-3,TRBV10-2,TGCGCCAGCCGGTGGGGACTAGCGGGAGCAGATACGCAGTATTTT,CASRWGLAGADTQYF
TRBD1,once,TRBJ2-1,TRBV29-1,TGCAGCGTGGCACAGGGGCTTCGTTACAATGAGCAGTTCTTC,CSVAQGLRYNEQFF
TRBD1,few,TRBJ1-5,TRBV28,TGTGCCAGCAGGACAGGGACTAGCAATCAGCCCCAGCATTTT,CASRTGTSNQPQHF
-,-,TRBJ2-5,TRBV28,TGTGCCAGCAGCTTAGCAGGGGAGACCCAGTACTTC,CASSLAGETQYF
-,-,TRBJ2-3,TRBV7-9,TGTGCCAGCAGCCGCGGGACTGAACTCTTAACGCAGTATTTT,CASSRGTELLTQYF
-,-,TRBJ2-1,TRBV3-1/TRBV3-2,TGTGCCAGCAGCCAAGTTGTAGGGGGCAATGAGCAGTTCTTC,CASSQVVGGNEQFF
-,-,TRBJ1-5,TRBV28,TGTGCCGTGTGGGCTAATAGCAATCAGCCCCAGCATTTT,CAVWANSNQPQHF
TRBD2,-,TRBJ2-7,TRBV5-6,TGTGCCAGCAGCTTGGGTAGCGGGTATTACGAGCAGTACTTC,CASSLGSGYYEQYF
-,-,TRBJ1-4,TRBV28,TGTGCCAGCAACCGGTTCGGGGGTTCGGTGTTTTTT,CASNRFGGSVFF
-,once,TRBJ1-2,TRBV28,TGTGCCAGCAGTACCCCCCGGGGCTATGGCTACACCTTC,CASSTPRGYGYTF
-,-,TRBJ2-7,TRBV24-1,TGTGCCACCAGTGATTTGGACAGTCTGCAGGGGCAGTACTTC,CATSDLDSLQGQYF
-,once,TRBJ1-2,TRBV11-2,TGTGCCAGCAGCTTAATAGGAGGAGGCTACACCTTC,CASSLIGGGYTF
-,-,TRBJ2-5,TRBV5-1,TGCGCCAGCAGCTTGGGGAGCAAAGAGACCCAGTACTTC,CASSLGSKETQYF
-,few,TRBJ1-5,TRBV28,TGTGCCAGCAGTCTCAGGGGTGGGGGGGGCAATCAGCCCCAGCATTTT,CASSLRGGGGNQPQHF
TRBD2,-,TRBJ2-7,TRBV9,TGTGCCAGCAGCGCGATTAGCGGGATGGAGTCCTACGAGCAGTACTTC,CASSAISGMESYEQYF
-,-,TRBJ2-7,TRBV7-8,TGTGCCAGCAGCTTACTTGACGAGCAGTACTTC,CASSLLDEQYF
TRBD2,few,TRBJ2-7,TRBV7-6,TGTGCCAGCAGCTTAAAGGGAGTAGAAGCGGGAGACAACTCCTACGAGCAGTACTTC,CASSLKGVEAGDNSYEQYF
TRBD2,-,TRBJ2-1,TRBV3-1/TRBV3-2,TGTGCCAGCAGCCGCTGGACTAGCTCGACTAGGAATGAGCAGTTCTTC,CASSRWTSSTRNEQFF
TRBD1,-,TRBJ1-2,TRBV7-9,TGTGCCAGCAGCTTAAGGACAGGGAACTATGGCTACACCTTC,CASSLRTGNYGYTF
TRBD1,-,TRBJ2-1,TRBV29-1,TGCAGCGTGACACAGGGGAACAGTGAGCAGTTCTTC,CSVTQGNSEQFF
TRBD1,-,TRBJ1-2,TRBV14,TGTGCCAGCAGTTACAGGGGATCCTATGGCTACACCTTC,CASSYRGSYGYTF
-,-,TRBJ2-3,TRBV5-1,TGCGCCAGCGCCGAAGGGACACTCAAAACCGCAGATACGCAGTATTTT,CASAEGTLKTADTQYF
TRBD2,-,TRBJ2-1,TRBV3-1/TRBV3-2,TGTGCCAGCAGCCAGGTTAGCGGGTACGAGCAGTTCTTC,CASSQVSGYEQFF
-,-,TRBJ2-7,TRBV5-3,TGTGCCAGGGCAGCGGAGGGCACCTACGAGCAGTACTTC,CARAAEGTYEQYF
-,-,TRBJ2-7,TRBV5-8,TGTGCCAGCAGCTTGGCTAAACTCTCCGGCGAGCAGTACTTC,CASSLAKLSGEQYF
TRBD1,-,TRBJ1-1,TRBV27,TGTGCCAGCAGTTTCTTCCGTACAGGGGCTAAGAACACTGAAGCTTTCTTT,CASSFFRTGAKNTEAFF
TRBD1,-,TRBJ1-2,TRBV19,TGTGCCAGTAGTATCAGGGGGACAGGGCCCTCGGCGTACTATGGCTACACCTTC,CASSIRGTGPSAYYGYTF